This is a list of T cell receptor beta chains from one sample in a study of blood T cell repertoires in COVID-19. Some clones are missing from TCRdb's copy, which holds only in-frame ones; the method was immunoSEQ multiplex PCR. The data hold roughly 100,000 clones, with roughly 87% observed a single time. Sequences were obtained from peripheral blood. The receptors derive from a human donor in a cohort sampled during active COVID-19. The CDR3 runs from the conserved cysteine through the conserved F or W. D genes are given only for firm matches. Clone size appears in some rows only: once, few, many, or a class for an expanded clone.

D gene | clone size | J gene | V gene | CDR3 DNA | CDR3 protein
. | few | TRBJ1-2 | TRBV6-5 | TGTGCCAGCAGACCCAACAAGAACTATGGCTACACCTTC | CASRPNKNYGYTF
TRBD2 | once | TRBJ2-3 | TRBV23-1 | TGCGCCAGCAGAGGGGCTAGCGGGAGTAGCACAGATACGCAGTATTTT | CASRGASGSSTDTQYF
TRBD1 | . | TRBJ2-7 | TRBV6-5 | TGTGCCAGCAGTACCCCGGGACAGGGGAGGATCGAGCAGTACTTC | CASSTPGQGRIEQYF
TRBD2 | . | TRBJ2-3 | TRBV9 | TGTGCCAGCAGCGTAGCTACAGGAGGGACTACTAGCACAGATACGCAGTATTTT | CASSVATGGTTSTDTQYF
. | . | TRBJ1-5 | TRBV18 | TGTGCCAGCTCAACGGGCGGGGACTCTAGGCCCCAGCATTTT | CASSTGGDSRPQHF
TRBD1 | . | TRBJ1-2 | TRBV11-1 | TGTGCCAGCAGCTTCGACCCGGGACAGGGAATCGGCTACACCTTC | CASSFDPGQGIGYTF
. | . | TRBJ1-4 | TRBV11-2 | TGTGCCAGCAGCTTAGTGGTGGTGAGCAGGGCAGATGAAAAACTGTTTTTT | CASSLVVVSRADEKLFF
. | . | TRBJ2-2 | TRBV9 | TGTGCCAGCGCACCCCCTACCGTCTCCGAGCTGTTTTTT | CASAPPTVSELFF
TRBD2 | . | TRBJ2-2 | TRBV7-9 | TGTGCCAGCAGCTTTAAAGGACTAGCGGGCGGGACCGGGGAGCTGTTTTTT | CASSFKGLAGGTGELFF
TRBD2 | . | TRBJ2-3 | TRBV19 | TGTGCCAGTAGTATAGAGACTAGCGGGATGAGCACAGATACGCAGTATTTT | CASSIETSGMSTDTQYF
TRBD2 | once | TRBJ2-1 | TRBV29-1 | TGCAGCGTTGAGGGTGGCAGGGGAGCGGGAGTTGGTGAGCAGTTCTTC | CSVEGGRGAGVGEQFF
TRBD2 | . | TRBJ2-3 | TRBV24-1 | TGTGCCACCAGTGATATAGCGGGAGTCAGCCCAGATACGCAGTATTTT | CATSDIAGVSPDTQYF
. | . | TRBJ1-2 | TRBV5-8 | TGTGCCAGCAGCTTATCGGATACAGGGTATGGCTACACCTTC | CASSLSDTGYGYTF
. | . | TRBJ2-7 | TRBV5-1 | TGCGCCAGCAGCCTCGCGGGGAGCTCCTACGAGCAGTACTTC | CASSLAGSSYEQYF
TRBD2 | once | TRBJ2-1 | TRBV29-1 | TGCAGCGTACCTCGGACTAGCGGGAGTATGGGTGAGCAGTTCTTC | CSVPRTSGSMGEQFF
. | . | TRBJ1-3 | TRBV15 | TGTGCCACCGGGCGCAGAGCCTCTGGAAACACCATATATTTT | CATGRRASGNTIYF
TRBD1 | . | TRBJ2-7 | TRBV24-1 | TGTGCCACCAGTGATCCGGGACAGGGGGTTAAGAAGCAGTACTTC | CATSDPGQGVKKQYF
. | . | TRBJ2-7 | TRBV3-1/TRBV3-2 | TGTGCCAGCAGCCAAGTAGGAGACGAGCAGTACTTC | CASSQVGDEQYF
. | few | TRBJ1-6 | TRBV28 | TGTGCCAGCAGTGGACAGACGTTAGACTCCTATAATTCACCCCTCCACTTT | CASSGQTLDSYNSPLHF
TRBD2 | . | TRBJ2-1 | TRBV19 | TGTGCCAGTAGAACCCCTAGCGGGAGAGGGAATGAGCAGTTCTTC | CASRTPSGRGNEQFF
TRBD1 | . | TRBJ2-5 | TRBV25-1 | TGTGCCAGCAGTCCCCACTGGGGGACAGGGGGCCGTCAAGAGACCCAGTACTTC | CASSPHWGTGGRQETQYF
. | . | TRBJ1-2 | TRBV28 | TGTGCCAGCACCTCCCTGCAGGGAGGGTATGGCTACACCTTC | CASTSLQGGYGYTF
. | . | TRBJ1-5 | TRBV10-3 | TGTGCCATCAGTGAGGGGGGCCCCTATAGCAATCAGCCCCAGCATTTT | CAISEGGPYSNQPQHF
TRBD2 | . | TRBJ2-1 | TRBV4-2 | TGTGCCAGCTCCGCCGACCCCAGCGGGGGGGCGGGTGAGCAGTTCTTC | CASSADPSGGAGEQFF
TRBD1 | . | TRBJ1-2 | TRBV11-2 | TGTGCCAGCAGCCACGGGGCGGGGACAGGGTATCATGGCTACACCTTC | CASSHGAGTGYHGYTF